The TCR beta chain described here comes from a study of T cell responses to AZD1222 COVID-19 vaccine. Comments on this clone: Its antigen is currently unknown.

Generated by immunoSEQ multiplex PCR, the TCRdb table keeps only in-frame clones and is missing some. The sample has 90,000 to 120,000 clones; around 91% are singletons. Study-level findings and limits: Clonal diversity was possibly underestimated, and white British individuals and females predominated among donors. There were vaccine-associated CD4 TCRs across spike, dominant at 160-218 and 743-854.

The source is an adult in good health. Sequencing was performed on peripheral blood, taken on day 0 of AZD1222 vaccination.

The CDR3 region has the DNA TGTGCCAGTAGTATCGACAGGTCCAATCTCTACGAGCAGTACTTC. It codes for CASSIDRSNLYEQYF. The V call is TRBV19, the J call TRBJ2-7; perhaps TRBD1 as D (6 bases). CDR1 is LNHDA, CDR2 SQIVND, per germline (reference sequence). CDR3 length: 15 amino acids. Trimming left V 3 bases short and J 3 bases short, with 15 bases between.